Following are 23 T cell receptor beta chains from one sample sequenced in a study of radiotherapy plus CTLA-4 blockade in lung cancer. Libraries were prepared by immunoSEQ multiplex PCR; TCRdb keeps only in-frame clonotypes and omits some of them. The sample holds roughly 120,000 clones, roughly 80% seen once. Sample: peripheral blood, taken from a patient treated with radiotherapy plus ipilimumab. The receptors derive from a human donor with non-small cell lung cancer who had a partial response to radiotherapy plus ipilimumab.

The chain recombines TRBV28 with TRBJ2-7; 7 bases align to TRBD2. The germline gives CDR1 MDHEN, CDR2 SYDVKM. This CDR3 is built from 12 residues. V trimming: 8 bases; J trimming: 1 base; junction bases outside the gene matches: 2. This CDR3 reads CASGRGSYEQYV. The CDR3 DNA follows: TGTGCCAGCGGGCGGGGGTCCTACGAGCAGTACGTC.

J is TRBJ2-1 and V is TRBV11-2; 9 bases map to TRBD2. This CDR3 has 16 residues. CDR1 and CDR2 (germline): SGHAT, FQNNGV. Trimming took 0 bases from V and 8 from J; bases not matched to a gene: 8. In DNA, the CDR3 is TGTGCCAGCAGCTTAGACCTTAGCGGGAGTGAGGATGAGCAGTTCTTC. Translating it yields CASSLDLSGSEDEQFF.

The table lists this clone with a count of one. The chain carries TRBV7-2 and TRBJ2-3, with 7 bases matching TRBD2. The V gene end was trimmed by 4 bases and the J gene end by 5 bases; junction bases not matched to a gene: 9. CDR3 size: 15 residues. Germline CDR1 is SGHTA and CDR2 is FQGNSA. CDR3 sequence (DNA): TGTGCCAGCAGCTCAAAGCGGGAATGGGGAGATACGCAGTATTTT. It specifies CASSSKREWGDTQYF.

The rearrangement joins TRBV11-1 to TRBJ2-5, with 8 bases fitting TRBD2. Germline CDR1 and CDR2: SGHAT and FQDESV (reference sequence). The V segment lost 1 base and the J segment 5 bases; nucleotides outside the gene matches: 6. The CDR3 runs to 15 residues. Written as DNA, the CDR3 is TGTGCCAGCAGCTTAGACGTAGCTAGCGGGGAGACCCAGTACTTC. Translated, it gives CASSLDVASGETQYF. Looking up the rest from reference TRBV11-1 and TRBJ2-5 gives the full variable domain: EAEVAQSPRYKITEKSQAVAFWCDPISGHATLYWYRQILGQGPELLVQFQDESVVDDSQLPKDRFSAERLKGVDSTLKIQPAELGDSAMYLCASSLDVASGETQYFGPGTRLLVL.

The CDR3: CASSLTGMGNEQFF. CDR3 in DNA: TGTGCCAGCAGCTTGACCGGGATGGGGAATGAGCAGTTCTTC. The chain recombines TRBV5-4 with TRBJ2-1, with D tentatively TRBD2 (5 bases). The V end lost 1 base, the J end lost 7 bases, and 12 bases lay between the germline ends. CDR1 and CDR2 (germline): SGHNT, YYREEE (reference sequence). This CDR3 has 14 amino acids. Looking up the rest from reference TRBV5-4 and TRBJ2-1 gives the full variable domain: ETGVTQSPTHLIKTRGQQVTLRCSSQSGHNTVSWYQQALGQGPQFIFQYYREEENGRGNFPPRFSGLQFPNYSSELNVNALELDDSALYLCASSLTGMGNEQFFGPGTRLTVL.

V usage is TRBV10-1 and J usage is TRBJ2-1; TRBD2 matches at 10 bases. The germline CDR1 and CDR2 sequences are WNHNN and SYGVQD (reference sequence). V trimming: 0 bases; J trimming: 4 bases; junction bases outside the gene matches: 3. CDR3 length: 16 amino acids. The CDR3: CASSESRTSGYNEQFF. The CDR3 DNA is TGCGCCAGCAGTGAGTCCAGGACTAGCGGTTACAATGAGCAGTTCTTC.

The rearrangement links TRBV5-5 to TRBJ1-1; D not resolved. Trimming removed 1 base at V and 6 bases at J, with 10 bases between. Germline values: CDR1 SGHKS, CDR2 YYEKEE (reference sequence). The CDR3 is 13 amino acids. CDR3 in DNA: TGTGCCAGCAGCTTGTCCCAGGTGGCTGAAGCTTTCTTT. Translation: CASSLSQVAEAFF.

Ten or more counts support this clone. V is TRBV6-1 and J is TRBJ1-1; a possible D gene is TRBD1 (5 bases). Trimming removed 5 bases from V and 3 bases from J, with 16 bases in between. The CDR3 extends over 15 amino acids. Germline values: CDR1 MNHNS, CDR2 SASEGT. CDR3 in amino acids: CASSLVGQGDTEAFF. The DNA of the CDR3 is TGTGCCAGCAGTCTCGTAGGTCAGGGCGACACTGAAGCTTTCTTT.

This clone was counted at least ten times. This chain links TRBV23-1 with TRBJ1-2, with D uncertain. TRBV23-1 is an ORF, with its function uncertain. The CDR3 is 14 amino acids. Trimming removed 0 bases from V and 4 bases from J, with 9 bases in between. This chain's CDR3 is CASSQSRLFYGYTF. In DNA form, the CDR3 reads TGCGCCAGCAGTCAATCGCGTCTGTTCTATGGCTACACCTTC.

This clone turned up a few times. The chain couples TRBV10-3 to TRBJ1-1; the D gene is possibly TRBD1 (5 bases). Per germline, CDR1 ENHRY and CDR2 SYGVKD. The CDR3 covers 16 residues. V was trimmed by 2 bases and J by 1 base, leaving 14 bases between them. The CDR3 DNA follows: TGTGCCATCAGTGAGGGGGCGGGACGGCGGAACACTGAAGCTTTCTTT. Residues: CAISEGAGRRNTEAFF.

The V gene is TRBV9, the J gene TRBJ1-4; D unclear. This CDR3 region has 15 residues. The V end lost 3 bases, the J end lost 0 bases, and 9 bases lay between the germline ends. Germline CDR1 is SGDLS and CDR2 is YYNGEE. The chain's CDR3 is CASSARSSTNEKLFF. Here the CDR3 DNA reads TGTGCCAGCAGCGCCAGGTCCTCAACTAATGAAAAACTGTTTTTT.

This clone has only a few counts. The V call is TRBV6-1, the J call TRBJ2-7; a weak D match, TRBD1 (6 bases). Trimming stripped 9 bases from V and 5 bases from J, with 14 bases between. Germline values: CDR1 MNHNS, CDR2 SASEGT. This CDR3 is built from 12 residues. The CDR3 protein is CASRLQGNEQYF. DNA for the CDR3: TGTGCCAGTAGACTACAGGGTAACGAGCAGTACTTC.

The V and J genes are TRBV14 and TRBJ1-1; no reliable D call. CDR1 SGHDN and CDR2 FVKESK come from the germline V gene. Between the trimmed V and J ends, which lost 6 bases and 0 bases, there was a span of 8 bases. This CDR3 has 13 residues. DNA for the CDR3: TGTGCCAGCAGACCCGAGTTGAACACTGAAGCTTTCTTT. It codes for CASRPELNTEAFF.

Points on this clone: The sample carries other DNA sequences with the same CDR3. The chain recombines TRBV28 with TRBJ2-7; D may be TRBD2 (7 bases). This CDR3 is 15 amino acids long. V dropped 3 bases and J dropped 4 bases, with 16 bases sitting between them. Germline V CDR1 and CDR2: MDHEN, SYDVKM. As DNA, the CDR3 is TGTGCCAGCAGTTTGGGGGGGGCCCGAGGGTACGAGCAGTACGTC. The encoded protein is CASSLGGARGYEQYV.

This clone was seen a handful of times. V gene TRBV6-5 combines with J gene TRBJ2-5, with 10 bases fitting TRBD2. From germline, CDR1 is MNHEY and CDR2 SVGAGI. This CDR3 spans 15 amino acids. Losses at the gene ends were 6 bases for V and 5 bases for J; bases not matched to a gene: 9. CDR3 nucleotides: TGTGCCAGCAGAGAAACTAGCGGGATTTGGGAGACCCAGTACTTC. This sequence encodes CASRETSGIWETQYF.

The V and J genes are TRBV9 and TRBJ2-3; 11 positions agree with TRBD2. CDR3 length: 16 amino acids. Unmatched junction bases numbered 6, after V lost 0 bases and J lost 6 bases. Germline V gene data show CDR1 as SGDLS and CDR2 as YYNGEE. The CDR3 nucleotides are TGTGCCAGCAGCGTAGAAATAGCGGGAGGGCCGGATACGCAGTATTTT. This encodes CASSVEIAGGPDTQYF.

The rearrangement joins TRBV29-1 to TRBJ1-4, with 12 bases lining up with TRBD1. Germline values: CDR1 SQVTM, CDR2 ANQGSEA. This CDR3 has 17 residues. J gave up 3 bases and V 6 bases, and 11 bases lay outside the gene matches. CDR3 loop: CSVRRDRGRGSNEKLFF. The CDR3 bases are TGCAGCGTCCGCCGGGACAGGGGGCGCGGGTCTAATGAAAAACTGTTTTTT.

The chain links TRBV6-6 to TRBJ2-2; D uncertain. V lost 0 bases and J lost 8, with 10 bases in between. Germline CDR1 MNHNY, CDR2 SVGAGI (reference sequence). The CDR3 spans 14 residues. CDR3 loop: CASSYSHSPGELFF. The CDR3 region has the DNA TGTGCCAGCAGTTACTCCCACAGCCCAGGGGAGCTGTTTTTT.

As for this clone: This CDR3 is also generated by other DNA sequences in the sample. CDR3 sequence: CASSQAGVEAFF. The DNA of the CDR3 is TGTGCCAGCAGCCAGGCCGGCGTTGAAGCTTTCTTT. The gene calls are TRBV6-1 and TRBJ1-1; the D is unclear. The CDR3 is 12 residues long. From germline, CDR1 is MNHNS and CDR2 SASEGT. Trimming cost V 6 bases and J 7 bases, with 12 bases left between them.

CDR3 nucleotides: TGCGCCAGCAGCTATACAGGGGCCGGGGCCAACGTCCTGACTTTC. Amino acid sequence: CASSYTGAGANVLTF. The rearrangement uses TRBV5-1 and TRBJ2-6; TRBD1 matches at 7 bases. The CDR3 spans 15 residues. V shed 3 bases, J shed 4 bases, and the junction held 4 bases outside the gene matches. Germline loops: CDR1 SGHRS, CDR2 YFSETQ.

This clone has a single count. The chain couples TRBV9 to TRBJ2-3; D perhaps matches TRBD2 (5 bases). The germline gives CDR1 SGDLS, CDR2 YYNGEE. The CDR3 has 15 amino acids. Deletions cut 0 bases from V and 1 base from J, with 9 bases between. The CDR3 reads CASSVEAVGTDTQYF. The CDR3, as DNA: TGTGCCAGCAGCGTAGAAGCGGTTGGCACAGATACGCAGTATTTT. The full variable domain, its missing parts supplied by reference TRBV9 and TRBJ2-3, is DSGVTQTPKHLITATGQRVTLRCSPRSGDLSVYWYQQSLDQGLQFLIQYYNGEERAKGNILERFSAQQFPDLHSELNLSSLELGDSALYFCASSVEAVGTDTQYFGPGTRLTVL.

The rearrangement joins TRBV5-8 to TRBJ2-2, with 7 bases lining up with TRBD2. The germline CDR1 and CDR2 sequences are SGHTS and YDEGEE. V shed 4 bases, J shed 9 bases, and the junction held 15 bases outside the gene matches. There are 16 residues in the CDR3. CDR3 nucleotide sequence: TGTGCCAGCAGCCCGGTCGGCCTAGCGGTCCCAAGGGAGCTGTTTTTT. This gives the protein CASSPVGLAVPRELFF.

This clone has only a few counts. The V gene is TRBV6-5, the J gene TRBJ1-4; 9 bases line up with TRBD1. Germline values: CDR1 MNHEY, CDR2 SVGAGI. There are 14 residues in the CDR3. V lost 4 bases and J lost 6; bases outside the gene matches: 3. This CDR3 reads CASSLTGGDEKLFF. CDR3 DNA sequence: TGTGCCAGCAGTTTGACAGGGGGGGATGAAAAACTGTTTTTT.